These 10 T cell receptor beta chains originate from one sample sequenced in a study of blood T cell repertoires in COVID-19. This table comes from immunoSEQ multiplex PCR, and its TCRdb copy is limited to in-frame clones, with some not included. The sample lists roughly 62,000 clones, over 80% occurring once. What was sequenced was peripheral blood. These receptors were collected from a man aged 25-45 years with COVID-19, enrolled during active disease.

This clone turned up a few times. V gene TRBV11-2 combines with J gene TRBJ1-4; TRBD1 might be the D (6 bases). V lost 5 bases to trimming and J lost 3 bases, with 13 bases between them. Germline V gives CDR1 SGHAT, CDR2 FQNNGV. The length of the CDR3 is 15 residues. CDR3 DNA: TGTGCCAGCAGCCCCAGGACAGTTTCTAATGAAAAACTGTTTTTT. Protein sequence: CASSPRTVSNEKLFF.

V and J are TRBV24-1 and TRBJ1-2; D unresolved. Looked up from germline, CDR1 is KGHDR and CDR2 is SFDVKD. The CDR3 is made up of 13 amino acids. V lost 1 base to trimming and J lost 8 bases, with 10 bases between them. DNA for the CDR3: TGTGCCACCAGTGATTTTTTGAGTCGAGGCTACACCTTC. It codes for CATSDFLSRGYTF.

The J gene is TRBJ1-5, the V gene TRBV28, with D unresolved. The CDR3 consists of 17 residues. Trimming cost V 5 bases and J 0 bases, with 17 bases left between them. Germline V CDR1 and CDR2: MDHEN, SYDVKM. The CDR3 DNA reads TGTGCCAGCAGTCTTAGTCAGGCACCGTATAGCAATCAGCCCCAGCATTTT. This codes for CASSLSQAPYSNQPQHF.

This rearrangement joins TRBV7-6 to TRBJ1-1; D remains unclear. Trimming cost V 5 bases and J 1 base, with 8 bases left between them. This CDR3 is built from 13 residues. The germline CDR1 and CDR2 sequences are SGHVS and FNYEAQ. The CDR3 protein is CASSPGENTEAFF. In DNA, the CDR3 is TGTGCCAGCAGCCCCGGGGAGAACACTGAAGCTTTCTTT.

The chain has TRBV2 and TRBJ1-2; D not resolved. CDR1 and CDR2 (germline): SNHLY, FYNNEI. V gave up 1 base and J gave up 4 bases, with 7 bases separating them. CDR3 size: 13 residues. The CDR3 protein is CASSEGQSYGYTF. The CDR3 bases are TGTGCCAGCAGTGAAGGGCAGTCCTATGGCTACACCTTC.

The rearrangement uses TRBV28 and TRBJ2-7; weak D call: TRBD2 (7 bases). The CDR3 has 13 residues. The V end was cut by 5 bases, the J end by 6 bases, with 14 bases between. Germline V CDR1 and CDR2: MDHEN, SYDVKM. The CDR3 nucleotides read TGTGCCAGCAGTGGGGGGGCAGGTGCCGAGCAGTACTTC. This gives the protein CASSGGAGAEQYF.

This clone has more than one count but fewer than ten. This rearrangement joins TRBV6-1 to TRBJ2-7; D is perhaps TRBD1 (6 bases). V lost 1 base to trimming and J lost 0 bases, with 10 bases between them. Germline V CDR1 and CDR2: MNHNS, SASEGT. The CDR3 extends over 15 amino acids. The CDR3: CASSEGQGSSYEQYF. CDR3 nucleotide sequence: TGTGCCAGCAGTGAAGGGCAGGGGTCCTCCTACGAGCAGTACTTC.

The chain joins TRBV28 to TRBJ2-7, with TRBD1 matching over 8 bases. Trimming took 8 bases from V and 7 from J; bases not matched to a gene: 10. CDR1 is MDHEN, CDR2 SYDVKM, per germline. The CDR3 extends over 13 amino acids. In DNA, the CDR3 is TGTGCCAGCGGCGTCCAGGGGGCAAAAGAGCAGTACTTC. It encodes CASGVQGAKEQYF.

The rearrangement joins TRBV27 to TRBJ2-7; possibly TRBD1 for D (5 bases). The CDR3 is 16 residues long. V dropped 6 bases and J dropped 1 base, with 19 bases sitting between them. CDR1 is MNHEY, CDR2 SMNVEV, per germline (reference sequence). Here the CDR3 reads CASSLKSPGWSYEQYF. CDR3 nucleotides: TGTGCCAGCAGCCTCAAATCCCCAGGGTGGTCCTACGAGCAGTACTTC.

The chain joins TRBV29-1 to TRBJ1-2; 8 bases are shared with TRBD1. This CDR3 spans 12 amino acids. Germline-derived CDR1 and CDR2 are SQVTM and ANQGSEA. J was trimmed by 8 bases and V by 6 bases; bases with no gene match: 8. The chain's CDR3 is CSVPQGAVGYTF. The CDR3, as DNA: TGCAGCGTCCCTCAGGGGGCGGTGGGCTACACCTTC.